Following are 24 T cell receptor beta chains from one sample sequenced in a study of T-cell memory formation after mild COVID-19. One entry per CDR3 protein, called by TCRdb with MiXCR from the 5' RACE reads. The table has around 450,000 distinct CDR3 sequences, 20% to 25% seen once. What was sequenced was PBMCs or a T cell subset sorted from them (not recorded which). The source is an adult woman who had mild COVID-19 (a few samples of this study predate the infection). Cell type and time point are not known.

The chain has TRBV12-3 or TRBV12-4 and TRBJ1-5, with D unresolved. With 7 bases removed from V and 3 bases from J, the gap between germline ends came to 10 bases. The length of the CDR3 is 13 residues. CDR3 region: CASTLRNNQPQHF. Written as DNA, the CDR3 is TGTGCCAGCACCCTTCGGAACAATCAGCCCCAGCATTTT.

The chain carries TRBV4-2 and TRBJ2-3; no firm D call. V shed 3 bases and J shed 4 bases, with 8 bases lying between them. CDR3 length: 13 amino acids. Germline V gives CDR1 LGHNA, CDR2 YNFKEQ. CDR3 amino acids: CASSQGKADTQYF. The CDR3 coding sequence is TGTGCCAGCAGCCAGGGGAAGGCAGATACGCAGTATTTT.

The genes are TRBV27 and TRBJ1-1, with D possibly being TRBD1 (5 bases). The length of the CDR3 is 13 residues. V lost 6 bases, J lost 0 bases, and 8 bases lay in between. Germline assignment: CDR1 MNHEY and CDR2 SMNVEV (reference sequence). The CDR3 spells CASRRGMNTEAFF. CDR3 coding DNA: TGTGCCAGCAGGCGGGGCATGAACACTGAAGCTTTCTTT.

This clonotype has more than one count but fewer than ten. The chain uses TRBV9 and TRBJ2-2; D could derive from TRBD1 or TRBD2 (5 bases each). The germline gives CDR1 SGDLS, CDR2 YYNGEE. This CDR3 contains 14 residues. Between the trimmed V and J ends, which lost 4 bases and 5 bases, there was a span of 12 bases. The CDR3, as DNA: TGTGCCAGCAGCCCTGTGGGGGAAACCGGGGAGCTGTTTTTT. Its translation is CASSPVGETGELFF.

This clonotype was counted between two and nine times. The V call is TRBV5-6, the J call TRBJ2-7; D is unresolved. CDR3 length: 13 residues. Trimming left V 4 bases short and J 6 bases short, with 14 bases between. CDR1 SGHDT and CDR2 YYEEEE come from the germline V gene. The CDR3 nucleotides are TGTGCCAGCAGCCTAGACTCGCAGCGCGAGCAGTACTTC. Translation gives CASSLDSQREQYF.

This chain links TRBV7-6 with TRBJ2-7; 12 positions agree with TRBD1. This CDR3 has 15 amino acids. The J segment lost 4 bases and the V segment lost 5 bases, leaving 6 bases of the junction unmatched. Per germline, CDR1 SGHVS and CDR2 FNYEAQ. CDR3 loop: CASSQGTGGAYEQYF. CDR3 coding DNA: TGTGCCAGCAGCCAAGGGACAGGGGGCGCGTACGAGCAGTACTTC. Looking up the rest from reference TRBV7-6 and TRBJ2-7 gives the full variable domain: GAGVSQSPRYKVTKRGQDVALRCDPISGHVSLYWYRQALGQGPEFLTYFNYEAQQDKSGLPNDRFSAERPEGSISTLTIQRTEQRDSAMYRCASSQGTGGAYEQYFGPGTRLTVT.

The V call is TRBV11-1, the J call TRBJ2-3, with 8 positions matching TRBD2. Germline-derived CDR1 and CDR2 are SGHAT and FQDESV (reference sequence). The CDR3 is made up of 15 amino acids. The V segment lost 2 bases and the J segment 2 bases; nucleotides outside the gene matches: 3. The CDR3 region is CASSLTGGITDTQYF. CDR3 in DNA: TGTGCCAGCAGCTTAACGGGGGGGATCACAGATACGCAGTATTTT.

J is TRBJ2-4 and V is TRBV4-1; 7 bases match TRBD1. CDR1 MGHRA and CDR2 YSYEKL come from the germline V gene. CDR3 length: 15 residues. J lost 6 bases, V lost 2 bases, and 7 bases had no gene match. The CDR3 nucleotides read TGCGCCAGCAGCCAAACCGGGACAGTAATAAACATTCAGTACTTC. The encoded protein is CASSQTGTVINIQYF.

The chain recombines TRBV24-1 with TRBJ2-3; no clear D gene. The germline V gene has CDR1 KGHDR and CDR2 SFDVKD. The CDR3 is 12 residues long. V lost 4 bases and J 6 bases, leaving 7 bases between the germline ends. The CDR3 region has the DNA TGTGCCACCAGTGACCCAGCGGATACGCAGTATTTT. This codes for CATSDPADTQYF.

This clonotype was seen just once. The chain is built from TRBV7-3 and TRBJ2-1; TRBD2 agrees at 10 bases. The CDR3 consists of 15 residues. CDR1 and CDR2 (germline): SGHTA, FQGTGA. J was trimmed by 5 bases and V by 9 bases; bases with no gene match: 10. CDR3 residues: CASSRAGGQHNEQFF. The CDR3 DNA is TGTGCCAGTAGTAGAGCGGGGGGGCAGCACAATGAGCAGTTCTTC.

This clonotype has a handful of counts. The rearrangement joins TRBV6-5 to TRBJ1-2, with unresolved D. Germline CDR1 and CDR2: MNHEY and SVGAGI. Trimming removed 6 bases at V and 0 bases at J, with 14 bases between. The CDR3 consists of 15 residues. The CDR3 protein is CASSSAPGPNYGYTF. CDR3 DNA sequence: TGTGCCAGCAGCTCAGCCCCCGGGCCTAACTATGGCTACACCTTC.

This chain joins TRBV3-1 and TRBJ2-7; 8 nucleotides align to TRBD2. From germline, CDR1 is LGHDT and CDR2 YNNKEL (reference sequence). J lost 0 bases, V lost 2 bases, and 6 bases had no gene match. The length of the CDR3 is 16 residues. CDR3 in DNA: TGTGCCAGCAGCCAACGGGGGGGCGGGAGCTCCTACGAGCAGTACTTC. This translates into CASSQRGGGSSYEQYF.

This clonotype was seen more than once but under ten times. The J gene is TRBJ2-5, the V gene TRBV7-9; the D gene is possibly TRBD2 (5 bases). This CDR3 has 15 residues. Germline CDR1 reads SEHNR; CDR2 reads FQNEAQ (reference sequence). The V and J ends lost 3 bases and 1 base respectively, with 12 bases between them. The chain's CDR3 is CASSFLGEGQETQYF. The CDR3, as DNA: TGTGCCAGCAGCTTTCTGGGTGAGGGCCAAGAGACCCAGTACTTC.

This clonotype was seen a handful of times. At one of its ends the junction is not consistent with the germline gene, which may arise from a read error. The chain uses TRBV7-7 and TRBJ2-1; 11 nucleotides agree with TRBD2. Germline assignment: CDR1 SSHAT and CDR2 FNYEAQ (reference sequence). The length of the CDR3 is 17 residues. CDR3 protein: CASSRNLLAGVYNEQFF. DNA for the CDR3: TGTGCTAGCAGCCGAAACCTACTAGCGGGAGTCTACAATGAGCAGTTCTTC.

This clonotype showed up just a few times. The rearrangement links TRBV7-6 to TRBJ2-3; D remains unclear. Trimming removed 5 bases from V and 2 bases from J, with 11 bases in between. The CDR3 has 14 residues. Looked up from germline, CDR1 is SGHVS and CDR2 is FNYEAQ. The DNA of the CDR3 is TGTGCCAGCAGCCCTCGGCCCATCACAGATACGCAGTATTTT. This gives the protein CASSPRPITDTQYF.

The chain uses TRBV5-5 and TRBJ2-7, with D unclear. V was pared by 8 bases and J by 4 bases, with 13 bases between. Germline loops: CDR1 SGHKS, CDR2 YYEKEE (reference sequence). The CDR3 has 12 residues. This CDR3 is CASTPTGYEQYF. The CDR3, as DNA: TGTGCCAGTACCCCCACGGGTTACGAGCAGTACTTC.

This sequence joins TRBV20-1 and TRBJ2-1; 7 nucleotides align to TRBD1. The V gene end was trimmed by 6 bases and the J gene end by 5 bases; junction bases not matched to a gene: 7. The CDR3 has 13 residues. Germline V gene lookup returns CDR1 DFQATT and CDR2 SNEGSKA (reference sequence). CDR3 nucleotide sequence: TGCAGTGCCCTCAGGGGGACGGACAATGAGCAGTTCTTC. It codes for CSALRGTDNEQFF.

The V call is TRBV5-1, the J call TRBJ1-2; D uncertain. The germline CDR1 and CDR2 sequences are SGHRS and YFSETQ. The CDR3 consists of 14 residues. The V end was cut by 5 bases, the J end by 6 bases, with 17 bases between. The CDR3 coding sequence is TGCGCCAGCAGGCGGGATCCTGGGGATCATGGCTACACCTTC. Translation: CASRRDPGDHGYTF.

This clonotype has just a few counts. The gene calls are TRBV7-6 and TRBJ2-5; 9 bases agree with TRBD2. The ends lost 5 bases at V and 4 bases at J; junction bases unmatched: 11. The germline V gene has CDR1 SGHVS and CDR2 FNYEAQ. The CDR3 runs 16 residues. The CDR3 loop is CASSPLLAGSLETQYF. The CDR3 nucleotides are TGTGCCAGCAGCCCACTGCTAGCGGGGTCCTTAGAGACCCAGTACTTC.

The chain recombines TRBV4-3 with TRBJ2-7, with 8 bases fitting TRBD1. CDR3 length equals 13 residues. CDR1 and CDR2 (germline): LGHNA, YSLEER. V dropped 4 bases and J dropped 5; count of bases not matched to a gene: 4. The CDR3, as DNA: TGCGCCAGCAGCCTGGACAGGGCAAACGAGCAGTACTTC. It specifies CASSLDRANEQYF.

In its sample, this clonotype was seen a few times. V usage is TRBV30 and J usage is TRBJ2-3; 7 nucleotides agree with TRBD2. This CDR3 is built from 14 residues. Looked up from germline, CDR1 is GTSNPN and CDR2 is SVGIG (reference sequence). V was clipped by 0 bases and J by 3 bases; unmatched bases: 3. The CDR3 loop is CAWSVVGGTDTQYF. CDR3 nucleotides: TGTGCCTGGAGTGTCGTGGGGGGGACAGATACGCAGTATTTT.

This clonotype has a handful of counts. V gene TRBV9 combines with J gene TRBJ2-7; D is perhaps TRBD2 (6 bases). Germline CDR1 reads SGDLS; CDR2 reads YYNGEE. The CDR3 has 15 amino acids. V lost 4 bases and J 0 bases, leaving 14 bases between the germline ends. This chain's CDR3 is CASSSGLLSSYEQYF. The CDR3 DNA follows: TGTGCCAGCAGCTCGGGACTCCTGAGCTCCTACGAGCAGTACTTC.

This clonotype was detected only a few times. V usage is TRBV6-5 and J usage is TRBJ2-3, with D perhaps TRBD2 (6 bases). Germline CDR1 reads MNHEY; CDR2 reads SVGAGI. The CDR3 has 19 residues. V was trimmed by 0 bases and J by 1 base, leaving 20 bases between them. CDR3 in DNA: TGTGCCAGCAGTTACTCAGGGAGTATGTTCGGGGGTGGCACAGATACGCAGTATTTT. It translates to CASSYSGSMFGGGTDTQYF.

This clonotype was observed a few times. This chain joins TRBV2 and TRBJ2-1, with D perhaps TRBD1 or TRBD2 (5 bases each). Trimming stripped 6 bases from V and 5 bases from J, with 11 bases between. The CDR3 totals 13 residues. Per germline, CDR1 SNHLY and CDR2 FYNNEI. The CDR3 protein is CASSAGTNNEQFF. For the CDR3, the DNA is TGTGCCAGCAGCGCCGGGACCAACAATGAGCAGTTCTTC.